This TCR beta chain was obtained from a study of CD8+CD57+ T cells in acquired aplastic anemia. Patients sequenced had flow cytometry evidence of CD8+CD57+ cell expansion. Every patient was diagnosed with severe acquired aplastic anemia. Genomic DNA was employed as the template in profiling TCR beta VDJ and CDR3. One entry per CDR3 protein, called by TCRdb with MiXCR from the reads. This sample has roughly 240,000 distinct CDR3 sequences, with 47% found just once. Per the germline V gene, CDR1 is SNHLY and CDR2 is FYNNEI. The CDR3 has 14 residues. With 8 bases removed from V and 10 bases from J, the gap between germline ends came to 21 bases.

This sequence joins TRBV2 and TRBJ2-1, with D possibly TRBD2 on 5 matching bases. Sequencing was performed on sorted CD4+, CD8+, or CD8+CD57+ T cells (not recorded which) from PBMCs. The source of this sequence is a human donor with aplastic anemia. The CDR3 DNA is TGTGCCAGCCTGTTGCGTCCGGGATCTGGGGAGCAGTTCTTC. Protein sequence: CASLLRPGSGEQFF.